What follows describes a single T cell receptor (beta chain). The record originates from a study of blood T cell repertoires in COVID-19. In the study overall: T cells, B-cell-depleted T cells, or PBMCs supplied cDNA or gDNA.

Clones were read by immunoSEQ multiplex PCR, and TCRdb kept only the in-frame ones, dropping some. There are a few hundred thousand clones in the sample; around four fifths occur only once, and over 7% lies in the top ten. The V gene lost 2 bases and the J gene lost 10 bases, with 14 bases spanning the gap. Germline V CDR1 and CDR2: SGHDN, FVKESK. This CDR3 has 13 amino acids. Enrolment of Seattle patients took place during active infection, and they were followed longitudinally. The receptor was isolated from a woman of 80 years or more with COVID-19, enrolled during active disease. Sequences were obtained from peripheral blood. The chain couples TRBV14 to TRBJ1-1; tentative D call: TRBD1 (5 bases). The CDR3 region has the DNA TGTGCCAGCAGCCAATCCTGGAGCGGGGGAGCTTTCTTT. Protein: CASSQSWSGGAFF.